The clone carrying this TCR beta chain turned up a few times. The target antigen is unknown. These data are taken from a study of cytomegalovirus exposure and HLA in healthy donors. On the study more broadly: The approximately 120 validation repertoires used the same platform as the 650 to 800 first-cohort repertoires, a later analysis reported.

Germline CDR1 GTSNPN, CDR2 SVGIG (reference sequence). This CDR3 spans 16 amino acids. Trimming stripped 0 bases from V and 3 bases from J, with 16 bases between. The method was immunoSEQ multiplex PCR; TCRdb's version includes in-frame clones alone and lacks a portion of them. The sample records about 170,000 clones, about 86% being singletons. The study, taken as a whole, reports: In vitro checks showed that a few CMV-associated chains really do target CMV antigens. Within the 120 or so validation repertoires, first-cohort TCR clusters tended to co-occur, according to a later analysis.

The TCR comes from a woman in her 30s in good health and CMV-seronegative. J is TRBJ2-3 and V is TRBV30, with D possibly being TRBD1 (7 bases). Sequenced input: PBMCs. DNA of the CDR3: TGTGCCTGGAGTGTGGGTGTGCAGGGGGGTACAGATACGCAGTATTTT. It is translated as CAWSVGVQGGTDTQYF. The variable domain in full, completed from reference TRBV30 and TRBJ2-3, reads SQTIHQWPATLVQPVGSPLSLECTVEGTSNPNLYWYRQAAGRGLQLLFYSVGIGQISSEVPQNLSASRPQDRQFILSSKKLLLSDSGFYLCAWSVGVQGGTDTQYFGPGTRLTVL.